One sample yielded the 5 T cell receptor beta chains listed below, sequenced in a study of blood T cell repertoires in COVID-19. Here immunoSEQ multiplex PCR was the method, and the copy in TCRdb shows in-frame clones only, minus some. The sample lists 200,000 to 300,000 clones, 80% to 90% occurring once. The sequencing sample was made of peripheral blood. These receptors all come from a man aged 25 to 40 with active or convalescent COVID-19.

The chain uses TRBV5-1 and TRBJ1-5; 7 nucleotides align to TRBD1. After removal of 4 bases from V and 5 bases from J, the junction contained 6 bases not matched to a gene. CDR1 is SGHRS, CDR2 YFSETQ, per germline. This CDR3 contains 14 residues. CDR3 residues: CASSEDRFDQPQHF. For the CDR3, the DNA is TGCGCCAGCAGCGAGGACAGGTTCGATCAGCCCCAGCATTTT. Full variable domain (rest looked up from reference TRBV5-1 and TRBJ1-5): KAGVTQTPRYLIKTRGQQVTLSCSPISGHRSVSWYQQTPGQGLQFLFEYFSETQRNKGNFPGRFSGRQFSNSRSEMNVSTLELGDSALYLCASSEDRFDQPQHFGDGTRLSIL.

This clone was seen only once. The rearrangement joins TRBV7-8 to TRBJ2-7; D is uncertain. V was clipped by 5 bases and J by 1 base, with 3 bases between them. The CDR3 totals 11 residues. Germline assignment: CDR1 SGHVS and CDR2 FQNEAQ. The chain's CDR3 is CASSPSYEQYF. CDR3 in DNA: TGTGCCAGCAGCCCATCCTACGAGCAGTACTTC.

DNA for the CDR3: TGTGCCAGCAGTGAAGCGTGGAGGGAGGCGAATTCACCCCTCCACTTT. As protein: CASSEAWREANSPLHF. The rearrangement uses TRBV2 and TRBJ1-6; D not resolved. Germline V lookup: CDR1 SNHLY, CDR2 FYNNEI. V lost 0 bases, J lost 7 bases, and 13 bases lay in between. This CDR3 is built from 16 residues.

The chain combines TRBV27 with TRBJ2-4, with D perhaps matching TRBD1 (5 bases). The CDR3 totals 12 residues. V lost 2 bases, J lost 8 bases, and 7 bases lay in between. CDR1 and CDR2 from the germline V gene are MNHEY and SMNVEV (reference sequence). The CDR3 spells CASSLPGHIQYF. The CDR3, as DNA: TGTGCCAGCAGTTTACCAGGGCACATTCAGTACTTC.

The genes are TRBV7-8 and TRBJ2-5, with 14 positions matching TRBD2. CDR3 length equals 16 residues. V dropped 1 base and J dropped 6; count of bases not matched to a gene: 4. Germline V CDR1 and CDR2: SGHVS, FQNEAQ. CDR3 coding DNA: TGTGCCAGCAGCTTAGGACTAGCGGGGGGGAAGAAGACCCAGTACTTC. This encodes CASSLGLAGGKKTQYF.